This is a list of T cell receptor beta chains from one sample in a study of T cell responses to AZD1222 COVID-19 vaccine. The data were produced by immunoSEQ multiplex PCR, yet TCRdb's version contains in-frame clones alone and is incomplete. There are tens of thousands of clones in the sample; approximately 91% occur only once, and under 25% lies in the top ten. The sequencing here drew on peripheral blood, taken on day 0 of AZD1222 vaccination. These TCRs come from an adult in good health. Both conserved end residues are part of each CDR3. The order of the fields is J gene, CDR3 length, V gene, CDR3 protein.

j_call: TRBJ1-1
cdr3_length: 16
v_call: TRBV27
cdr3_aa: CASSLLGGGVSTEAFF

j_call: TRBJ1-3
cdr3_length: 14
v_call: TRBV4-1
cdr3_aa: CASSQGTAKDTIYF

j_call: TRBJ2-7
cdr3_length: 15
v_call: TRBV11-1
cdr3_aa: CASSLYSSGGNEQYF

j_call: TRBJ2-1
cdr3_length: 15
v_call: TRBV6-2/TRBV6-3
cdr3_aa: CASSYGVAGDDEQFF

j_call: TRBJ1-5
cdr3_length: 14
v_call: TRBV19
cdr3_aa: CASSIRTGNQPQHF

j_call: TRBJ1-1
cdr3_length: 13
v_call: TRBV19
cdr3_aa: CASINQVFAEAFF

j_call: TRBJ1-2
cdr3_length: 13
v_call: TRBV4-3
cdr3_aa: CASSPERYYGYTF

j_call: TRBJ2-7
cdr3_length: 14
v_call: TRBV6-5
cdr3_aa: CASSSQTGTYEQYF

j_call: TRBJ1-1
cdr3_length: 14
v_call: TRBV7-2
cdr3_aa: CASSLVVRRSGAFF

j_call: TRBJ2-1
cdr3_length: 15
v_call: TRBV18
cdr3_aa: CASSPQADTRNEQFF

j_call: TRBJ1-5
cdr3_length: 18
v_call: TRBV27
cdr3_aa: CASSRGTGPLYSNQPQHF

j_call: TRBJ1-5
cdr3_length: 17
v_call: TRBV11-3
cdr3_aa: CASSLDLERRGDQPQHF

j_call: TRBJ2-1
cdr3_length: 13
v_call: TRBV7-8
cdr3_aa: CASSLTGVGEQFF

j_call: TRBJ2-1
cdr3_length: 14
v_call: TRBV6-5
cdr3_aa: CASSPLEGAHEQFF

j_call: TRBJ2-2
cdr3_length: 15
v_call: TRBV7-2
cdr3_aa: CASSPGVPGTGELFF

j_call: TRBJ1-2
cdr3_length: 14
v_call: TRBV19
cdr3_aa: CASSSGTNGYGYTF

j_call: TRBJ2-5
cdr3_length: 13
v_call: TRBV6-5
cdr3_aa: CASSPGPSGTQYF

j_call: TRBJ2-7
cdr3_length: 16
v_call: TRBV27
cdr3_aa: CASSFLYPSGSYEQYF

j_call: TRBJ1-5
cdr3_length: 14
v_call: TRBV10-3
cdr3_aa: CAISERQTRQPQHF

j_call: TRBJ1-2
cdr3_length: 14
v_call: TRBV7-2
cdr3_aa: CASSSQGGGYGYTF

j_call: TRBJ1-2
cdr3_length: 15
v_call: TRBV5-6
cdr3_aa: CASSLWGAGGYGYTF

j_call: TRBJ1-1
cdr3_length: 15
v_call: TRBV2
cdr3_aa: CASSALGQGTTEAFF

j_call: TRBJ1-2
cdr3_length: 13
v_call: TRBV5-4
cdr3_aa: CASSLQGGDGYTF

j_call: TRBJ2-1
cdr3_length: 16
v_call: TRBV24-1
cdr3_aa: CATSEGGLAGFNEQFF

j_call: TRBJ1-5
cdr3_length: 16
v_call: TRBV19
cdr3_aa: CASSITLQGGGRPQHF

j_call: TRBJ1-1
cdr3_length: 11
v_call: TRBV10-3
cdr3_aa: CAISGDREAFF

j_call: TRBJ1-6
cdr3_length: 14
v_call: TRBV5-1
cdr3_aa: CASSSGTEGSPLHF

j_call: TRBJ1-5
cdr3_length: 13
v_call: TRBV7-2
cdr3_aa: CASSKGPNQPQHF

j_call: TRBJ2-7
cdr3_length: 16
v_call: TRBV6-2/TRBV6-3
cdr3_aa: CASSYSKFSGAYEQYF

j_call: TRBJ2-5
cdr3_length: 15
v_call: TRBV28
cdr3_aa: CASSSWTSGVETQYF

j_call: TRBJ2-3
cdr3_length: 14
v_call: TRBV5-1
cdr3_aa: CASSQQGEGDTQYF

j_call: TRBJ2-1
cdr3_length: 13
v_call: TRBV6-2/TRBV6-3
cdr3_aa: CASSKGGYNEQFF

j_call: TRBJ2-1
cdr3_length: 20
v_call: TRBV12-1
cdr3_aa: CASSHSPGTSVRLGICEQFF

j_call: TRBJ2-2
cdr3_length: 13
v_call: TRBV20-1
cdr3_aa: CSASMRNTGELFF

j_call: TRBJ2-3
cdr3_length: 17
v_call: TRBV4-1
cdr3_aa: CASSQGLGYLSTDTQYF

j_call: TRBJ1-1
cdr3_length: 14
v_call: TRBV6-5
cdr3_aa: CASSYSAGQTEAFF

j_call: TRBJ1-1
cdr3_length: 12
v_call: TRBV20-1
cdr3_aa: CSASSQGTEAFF

j_call: TRBJ1-4
cdr3_length: 18
v_call: TRBV10-3
cdr3_aa: CAISEGTGGIVTNEKLFF

j_call: TRBJ2-2
cdr3_length: 13
v_call: TRBV24-1
cdr3_aa: CATSGANTGELFF

j_call: TRBJ1-5
cdr3_length: 14
v_call: TRBV28
cdr3_aa: CASRKGGGNQPQHF

j_call: TRBJ2-7
cdr3_length: 14
v_call: TRBV5-1
cdr3_aa: CASSAQGATYEQYF

j_call: TRBJ2-2
cdr3_length: 16
v_call: TRBV25-1
cdr3_aa: CASSELVQGETGELFF

j_call: TRBJ2-1
cdr3_length: 17
v_call: TRBV7-9
cdr3_aa: CASSQTSPGQGKDEQFF

j_call: TRBJ2-5
cdr3_length: 12
v_call: TRBV29-1
cdr3_aa: CSVADSQETQYF

j_call: TRBJ2-2
cdr3_length: 16
v_call: TRBV27
cdr3_aa: CASSLSAVADTGELFF

j_call: TRBJ1-5
cdr3_length: 14
v_call: TRBV7-2
cdr3_aa: CASSLQGPGQPQHF

j_call: TRBJ2-7
cdr3_length: 14
v_call: TRBV9
cdr3_aa: CASSVDGGPYEQYF

j_call: TRBJ1-3
cdr3_length: 15
v_call: TRBV7-2
cdr3_aa: CASSSDRLRGNTIYF

j_call: TRBJ2-5
cdr3_length: 15
v_call: TRBV28
cdr3_aa: CASSGGQKIQETQYF

j_call: TRBJ2-7
cdr3_length: 14
v_call: TRBV4-1
cdr3_aa: CASSQAGLAAEQYF

j_call: TRBJ2-1
cdr3_length: 14
v_call: TRBV4-1
cdr3_aa: CASSQGGGYNEQFF

j_call: TRBJ1-6
cdr3_length: 14
v_call: TRBV11-2
cdr3_aa: CASSFLEGNSPLHF

j_call: TRBJ2-7
cdr3_length: 13
v_call: TRBV28
cdr3_aa: CASRSGGAYEQYF